This section outlines one T cell receptor (beta chain) sequence together with its context. The antigen remains undetermined. The CDR3 loop spans 17 amino acids. Germline CDR1 is SEHNR and CDR2 is FQNEAQ (reference sequence). V was clipped by 6 bases and J by 2 bases, with 21 bases between them. The sample belongs to a study of T-cell reconstitution after alpha-beta-depleted transplantation in children. Preparation of the TCRbeta library used unique molecular identifiers. MiXCR, applied by TCRdb to the PCR reads, yields one record per CDR3 protein. Of hundreds of thousands of distinct CDR3 sequences in the sample, under 20% were seen once. Study-wide findings and caveats: Several hundred graft clones that had expanded were reportedly the source of alpha-beta T cells about two months after transplant. Surviving recipient T cells and thymic progenitors produced the high day-60 TCRbeta diversity seen in some patients. Most T-cell counts and diversity one year after the transplant came from T cells that were newly produced.

The sequence derives from a boy under two years old who had a stem cell transplant for Wiskott-Aldrich syndrome, so the T cells may come from the graft donor. The chain has TRBV7-9 and TRBJ2-3; a possible D gene is TRBD2 (6 bases). This specimen consisted of PBMCs, mostly from graft donor cells, obtained 360 days after TCRalphabeta/CD19-depleted stem cell transplant. The CDR3 region is CASRSYGGLRFTDTQYF. The CDR3 coding sequence is TGTGCCAGCAGATCCTACGGGGGATTGAGGTTCACAGATACGCAGTATTTT.